The 28 T cell receptor beta chains reported below all come from one sample, sequenced in a study of T cells in Graves' hyperthyroidism and ophthalmopathy. The TCR beta CDR3 regions underwent amplification using RNA transcripts as the source. TCR CDR3 regions were first amplified by RT-PCR with HTBI primers. Each CDR3 protein is one row after TCRdb ran MiXCR on the multiplex PCR reads. This table has about 640,000 distinct CDR3 sequences, roughly 46% appearing once. The sequencing input was peripheral blood or thyroid tissue (not recorded which). The receptor set was obtained from an adult man with Graves' disease, either hyperthyroidism or ophthalmopathy (not recorded which).

This clonotype occurred a few times. This chain joins TRBV7-2 and TRBJ1-2; 12 nucleotides match TRBD1. The germline V gene encodes CDR1 SGHTA and CDR2 FQGNSA. Trimming cost V 5 bases and J 6 bases; bases outside gene matches: 10. There are 16 residues in the CDR3. DNA for the CDR3: TGTGCCAGCAGCCCTAAAGGGACAGGGGGCATCCATGGCTACACCTTC. This codes for CASSPKGTGGIHGYTF.

This clonotype was observed a handful of times. This chain links TRBV7-9 with TRBJ2-7; TRBD1 matches 9 bases. Trimming at V came to 7 bases and at J to 1 base, leaving 5 bases not matched to a gene. This CDR3 is 14 amino acids long. The germline gives CDR1 SEHNR, CDR2 FQNEAQ (reference sequence). CDR3 bases: TGTGCCAGCACCGGGACAGGGTCGTCCTACGAGCAGTACTTC. Protein sequence: CASTGTGSSYEQYF.

To note about this clonotype: A much larger clone sits a single nucleotide away, making a read error possible. The rearrangement links TRBV24-1 to TRBJ1-1, with D uncertain. Trimming cost V 4 bases and J 3 bases, with 11 bases left between them. The CDR3 is 14 amino acids. CDR1 and CDR2 from the germline V gene are KGHDR and SFDVKD. The CDR3 nucleotides read TGTGCCACCAGTGAACTCGGGGAGGACACTGAAGCTTTCTTT. Its translation is CATSELGEDTEAFF.

This clonotype was seen only a few times. This rearrangement joins TRBV14 to TRBJ2-5; D ambiguous. The V end was cut by 3 bases, the J end by 5 bases, with 13 bases between. The CDR3 consists of 14 residues. Germline CDR1 is SGHDN and CDR2 is FVKESK. The CDR3, as DNA: TGTGCCAGCAGCCATGCGTGGTCCCCGGAGACCCAGTACTTC. Translating it yields CASSHAWSPETQYF.

This clonotype was found many times. The chain couples TRBV5-6 to TRBJ1-1, with D uncertain. The CDR3 sequence is 11 residues long. Germline assignment: CDR1 SGHDT and CDR2 YYEEEE. Between the trimmed V and J ends, which lost 0 bases and 11 bases, there was a span of 8 bases. CDR3 in DNA: TGTGCCAGCAGCTTGGGAGGGAAGGCTTTCTTT. It yields the protein CASSLGGKAFF.

The chain employs TRBV7-8 and TRBJ1-5; D gene unclear. Germline-derived CDR1 and CDR2 are SGHVS and FQNEAQ. V lost 1 base and J 8 bases, leaving 12 bases between the germline ends. CDR3 length: 14 amino acids. DNA for the CDR3: TGTGCCAGCAGCTTAGTTGGGATTTATGAGCCCCAGCATTTT. Protein product: CASSLVGIYEPQHF.

The V gene is TRBV7-9, the J gene TRBJ2-7; TRBD1 aligns across 9 bases. V was clipped by 8 bases and J by 6 bases; unmatched bases: 11. The germline V gene encodes CDR1 SEHNR and CDR2 FQNEAQ (reference sequence). CDR3 length equals 14 residues. CDR3 sequence (DNA): TGTGCCAGCGGATCCCCGGGACAGGGTGGCGAGCAGTACTTC. It is translated as CASGSPGQGGEQYF.

The chain employs TRBV29-1 and TRBJ2-5, with 9 bases identical to TRBD2. Germline V gives CDR1 SQVTM, CDR2 ANQGSEA. J lost 3 bases, V lost 5 bases, and 10 bases had no gene match. This CDR3 has 15 residues. This CDR3 reads CSVTTWASGKETQYF. In nucleotides, the CDR3 is TGCAGCGTTACCACCTGGGCTAGCGGGAAAGAGACCCAGTACTTC.

The V and J genes are TRBV5-1 and TRBJ2-7, with a possible D match to TRBD2 (6 bases). Trimming took off 4 bases at V and 2 bases at J, with 16 bases between the two ends. CDR1 is SGHRS and CDR2 is YFSETQ in the germline V gene. The CDR3 has 15 residues. The CDR3: CASSQVGGGAYEQYF. The DNA of the CDR3 is TGCGCCAGCAGCCAAGTCGGTGGAGGGGCCTACGAGCAGTACTTC. The whole variable domain, remainder taken from reference TRBV5-1 and TRBJ2-7, is KAGVTQTPRYLIKTRGQQVTLSCSPISGHRSVSWYQQTPGQGLQFLFEYFSETQRNKGNFPGRFSGRQFSNSRSEMNVSTLELGDSALYLCASSQVGGGAYEQYFGPGTRLTVT.

This clonotype was found a few times. V gene TRBV7-2 combines with J gene TRBJ1-3; a possible D gene is TRBD1 (5 bases). CDR3 length: 15 residues. V was shortened by 6 bases and J by 0 bases, with 12 bases between the two germline ends. Germline V gene data show CDR1 as SGHTA and CDR2 as FQGNSA. The chain's CDR3 is CASSYATDSGNTIYF. The CDR3 DNA is TGTGCCAGCAGTTACGCGACAGACTCTGGAAACACCATATATTTT. The full variable domain, completed using reference TRBV7-2 and TRBJ1-3, is GAGVSQSPSNKVTEKGKDVELRCDPISGHTALYWYRQSLGQGLEFLIYFQGNSAPDKSGLPSDRFSAERTGGSVSTLTIQRTQQEDSAVYLCASSYATDSGNTIYFGEGSWLTVV.

This chain links TRBV2 with TRBJ2-7; no firm D call. Germline V CDR1 and CDR2: SNHLY, FYNNEI. This CDR3 has 10 amino acids. The V and J ends lost 6 bases and 5 bases respectively, with 5 bases between them. The CDR3 loop reads CASREHEQYF. DNA for the CDR3: TGTGCCAGCAGGGAGCACGAGCAGTACTTC. The variable domain in full, completed from reference TRBV2 and TRBJ2-7, reads EPEVTQTPSHQVTQMGQEVILRCVPISNHLYFYWYRQILGQKVEFLVSFYNNEISEKSEIFDDQFSVERPDGSNFTLKIRSTKLEDSAMYFCASREHEQYFGPGTRLTVT.

Turning to this clonotype: Sequence at one end of the junction differs from germline and may be a read error. The chain links TRBV7-7 to TRBJ1-1, with D tentatively TRBD1 (6 bases). The length of the CDR3 is 18 residues. CDR1 SSHAT and CDR2 FNYEAQ come from the germline V gene (reference sequence). The DNA for the CDR3 is TGTGCTAGCAGTTCCCCGGGGGCCAGAGAAGCCATGAACACTGAAGCTTTCTTT. Translation: CASSSPGAREAMNTEAFF.

This clonotype was observed a handful of times. The chain combines TRBV7-9 with TRBJ1-3, with 7 bases aligning to TRBD1. CDR1 SEHNR and CDR2 FQNEAQ come from the germline V gene (reference sequence). The CDR3 length is 15 residues. J gave up 0 bases and V 6 bases, and 5 bases lay outside the gene matches. The CDR3 DNA follows: TGTGCCAGCAGGGCACAGGGGTACTCTGGAAACACCATATATTTT. Its protein is CASRAQGYSGNTIYF.

V gene TRBV10-3 combines with J gene TRBJ2-5, with 10 bases identical to TRBD2. V shed 10 bases, J shed 4 bases, and the junction held 9 bases outside the gene matches. This CDR3 has 14 residues. Per the germline V gene, CDR1 is ENHRY and CDR2 is SYGVKD. Here the CDR3 DNA reads TGTGCCAGCAGGCTAGCGGGAGTCAGAGAGACCCAGTACTTC. Translated, it gives CASRLAGVRETQYF.

Points on this clonotype: This may be a read error, as it is one base from a much larger clone. Lacking the conserved final phenylalanine or tryptophan, this CDR3 likely reflects a read error. V is TRBV20-1 and J is TRBJ1-2; possibly TRBD1 for D (6 bases). CDR3 length: 13 residues. Germline loops: CDR1 DFQATT, CDR2 SNEGSKA (reference sequence). V lost 0 bases and J 7 bases, leaving 12 bases between the germline ends. The CDR3 is CSARDVGAGGYTL. CDR3 in DNA: TGCAGTGCTAGAGATGTGGGGGCAGGTGGCTACACCCTC.

This clonotype was detected only a few times. The chain employs TRBV20-1 and TRBJ1-6; weak D call: TRBD1 (5 bases). The CDR3 is 15 amino acids. The V end lost 1 base, the J end lost 3 bases, and 10 bases lay between the germline ends. Germline assignment: CDR1 DFQATT and CDR2 SNEGSKA (reference sequence). CDR3 sequence reads: CSARAGGVYNSPLHF. CDR3 nucleotides: TGCAGTGCTAGAGCGGGGGGTGTCTATAATTCACCCCTCCACTTT.

Concerning this clonotype: One end of the junction varies from germline; a read error may be responsible. This chain uses TRBV10-3 with TRBJ1-6; D may be TRBD1 (5 bases). The CDR3 totals 15 residues. Germline loops: CDR1 ENHRY, CDR2 SYGVKD. The CDR3 sequence: CASSEMSGAYSPLHF. CDR3 nucleotides: TGTGCCAGCAGTGAAATGAGCGGGGCCTATTCACCCCTCCACTTT.

With regard to this clonotype: Its ends do not fully match the called genes, so a read error is possible. Here the CDR3 reads CVSSEGLAPLHF. DNA for the CDR3: TGCGTCAGCTCAGAGGGTCTAGCACCCCTCCACTTT. The gene calls are TRBV10-1 and TRBJ1-6; no clear D. The germline V gene has CDR1 WNHNN and CDR2 SYGVQD (reference sequence). CDR3 length: 12 amino acids.

The gene calls are TRBV7-2 and TRBJ2-2; a possible D gene is TRBD2 (7 bases). Trimming removed 5 bases from V and 0 bases from J, with 16 bases in between. The CDR3 spans 17 residues. The germline CDR1 and CDR2 sequences are SGHTA and FQGNSA. The CDR3 is CASSPMRGLANTGELFF. The CDR3 region has the DNA TGTGCCAGCAGCCCGATGCGGGGGCTGGCGAACACCGGGGAGCTGTTTTTT.

This clonotype has a handful of counts. The chain couples TRBV7-9 to TRBJ1-4; 8 positions match TRBD1. The CDR3 spans 15 residues. V lost 6 bases, J lost 7 bases, and 10 bases stayed unmatched. Germline assignment: CDR1 SEHNR and CDR2 FQNEAQ (reference sequence). The DNA of the CDR3 is TGTGCCAGCAGTCCGAGGACAGGGCGGGGTGAAAAACTGTTTTTT. It translates to CASSPRTGRGEKLFF.

The chain couples TRBV29-1 to TRBJ2-2, with a tentative D call TRBD2 (6 bases). Germline V gives CDR1 SQVTM, CDR2 ANQGSEA. CDR3 length: 14 amino acids. Trimming removed 6 bases at V and 3 bases at J, with 14 bases between. CDR3 residues: CSVSAGGDTGELFF. CDR3 DNA: TGCAGCGTGTCGGCAGGAGGGGACACCGGGGAGCTGTTTTTT.

This clonotype was seen more than once but under ten times. The chain recombines TRBV7-3 with TRBJ2-7; D is perhaps TRBD2 (6 bases). CDR1 and CDR2 (germline): SGHTA, FQGTGA. The CDR3 totals 15 residues. V lost 5 bases and J lost 1, with 15 bases in between. This CDR3 reads CASSPLVAVSYEQYF. CDR3 nucleotides: TGTGCCAGCAGCCCCCTCGTAGCGGTTTCCTACGAGCAGTACTTC.

This chain connects TRBV7-2 to TRBJ2-7; 9 positions agree with TRBD2. V shed 5 bases and J 2 bases; nucleotides not matched to a gene: 7. CDR1 is SGHTA, CDR2 FQGNSA, per germline. The CDR3 spans 15 residues. For the CDR3, the DNA is TGTGCCAGCAGCCTGGAGCGGGGGGCTACCTACGAGCAGTACTTC. Its protein is CASSLERGATYEQYF.

The chain links TRBV29-1 to TRBJ1-1; the D is unclear. Looked up from germline, CDR1 is SQVTM and CDR2 is ANQGSEA. V was pared by 8 bases and J by 6 bases, with 13 bases between. The CDR3 spans 11 residues. The CDR3 loop is CSQAQDPEAFF. The CDR3 region has the DNA TGCAGCCAAGCTCAGGACCCTGAAGCTTTCTTT.

The genes are TRBV2 and TRBJ1-1; D is undetermined. There are 14 residues in the CDR3. V was shortened by 8 bases and J by 0 bases, with 13 bases between the two germline ends. Germline CDR1 is SNHLY and CDR2 is FYNNEI. The CDR3 is CASLRGQMNTEAFF. The DNA for the CDR3 is TGTGCCAGCCTCCGCGGGCAGATGAACACTGAAGCTTTCTTT. The variable domain in full, completed from reference TRBV2 and TRBJ1-1, reads EPEVTQTPSHQVTQMGQEVILRCVPISNHLYFYWYRQILGQKVEFLVSFYNNEISEKSEIFDDQFSVERPDGSNFTLKIRSTKLEDSAMYFCASLRGQMNTEAFFGQGTRLTVV.

The table lists this clonotype with a count of one. Mismatch with germline at one junction end may stem from a read error. The chain combines TRBV9 with TRBJ1-4; no firm D call. Germline loops: CDR1 SGDLS, CDR2 YYNGEE. This CDR3 has 17 amino acids. For the CDR3, the DNA is TGTGCCAGCAGCCGCAATCACCAAGGAGGTGCTAATGAAAAACTGCTTTTT. The encoded protein is CASSRNHQGGANEKLLF.

This clonotype was seen a handful of times. J is TRBJ1-3 and V is TRBV19; D is ambiguous. V was pared by 6 bases and J by 0 bases, with 9 bases between. The CDR3 is 14 residues long. Germline-derived CDR1 and CDR2 are LNHDA and SQIVND (reference sequence). The DNA for the CDR3 is TGTGCCAGTAGCCGACGGAGCTCTGGAAACACCATATATTTT. Translating it yields CASSRRSSGNTIYF.

About this clonotype: A much larger clone differs by one base, so this may be a read error. V is TRBV6-1 and J is TRBJ1-1; D possibly corresponds to TRBD1 (6 bases). Germline CDR1 is MNHNS and CDR2 is SASEGT. This CDR3 contains 13 residues. V lost 7 bases to trimming and J lost 0 bases, with 9 bases between them. The CDR3 bases are TGTGCCAGCAAGGACAGCGTGAACACTGAAGCTTTCTTT. It yields the protein CASKDSVNTEAFF.